The rows below give T cell receptor beta chains drawn from one sample of a study of somatic mutations in cytotoxic T cells in rheumatoid arthritis. Clones were sequenced by immunoSEQ multiplex PCR, and TCRdb holds only the in-frame ones, with some missing. The table shows 9,000 to 9,500 clones, with approximately 79% occurring only once. Sequenced material: CD8+ T cells sorted from blood. These receptors were taken from an adult with rheumatoid arthritis. Each CDR3 is given with its conserved first and last residue. The D gene is left open where the match is weak. Only part of the rows carry a size: once, few, many, or a class if the clone is expanded.

clone_size d_call j_call v_call cdr3_aa cdr3_nt
NA NA TRBJ2-6 TRBV15 CATSRYSTGANVLTF TGTGCCACCAGCAGATACAGTACTGGGGCCAACGTCCTGACTTTC
NA NA TRBJ2-4 TRBV9 CASSDPQGGRGNIQYF TGTGCCAGCAGCGATCCACAGGGGGGGCGCGGAAACATTCAGTACTTC
NA NA TRBJ2-7 TRBV4-2 CASSQEHADSVSEQYF TGTGCCAGCAGCCAAGAGCATGCGGATTCGGTTAGCGAGCAGTACTTC
NA NA TRBJ1-3 TRBV5-4 CASSLYRDGNTIYF TGTGCCAGCAGCTTGTACAGGGATGGAAACACCATATATTTT
once NA TRBJ2-1 TRBV9 CASSVHPGSAFSSYNEQFF TGTGCCAGCAGCGTACATCCTGGGTCGGCTTTTAGCTCCTACAATGAGCAGTTCTTC
NA NA TRBJ2-3 TRBV27 CASSPGPGGTDTQYF TGTGCCAGCAGCCCGGGGCCGGGGGGCACAGATACGCAGTATTTT
NA TRBD2 TRBJ2-7 TRBV11-2 CASSFGTTYYEQYF TGTGCCAGCAGTTTTGGGACTACTTACTACGAGCAGTACTTC
NA NA TRBJ2-7 TRBV10-2 CASSVGLSYEQYF TGCGCCAGCAGTGTGGGACTGTCCTACGAGCAGTACTTC
NA NA TRBJ2-7 TRBV19 CASRLTNLHEQYF TGTGCCAGTAGGCTGACGAATCTCCACGAGCAGTACTTC
NA TRBD1 TRBJ2-7 TRBV6-6 CASRMDRASSYEQYF TGTGCCAGCAGGATGGACAGGGCGAGCTCCTACGAGCAGTACTTC
NA NA TRBJ1-3 TRBV29-1 CSARDGGGTIYF TGCAGCGCTCGGGACGGTGGCGGCACCATATATTTT
NA TRBD1 TRBJ1-1 TRBV5-5 CASSLEDRAYTEAFF TGTGCCAGCAGCTTGGAGGACAGGGCTTACACTGAAGCTTTCTTT
NA NA TRBJ1-1 TRBV6-6 CASIGNTEAFF TGTGCCAGCATCGGGAACACTGAAGCTTTCTTT
NA NA TRBJ2-7 TRBV5-1 CASSPPGAPYEQYF TGCGCCAGCAGCCCCCCCGGGGCCCCCTACGAGCAGTACTTC
few TRBD1 TRBJ2-2 TRBV4-1 CASSQEQGYTGELFF TGCGCCAGCAGCCAAGAACAGGGGTACACCGGGGAGCTGTTTTTT
NA NA TRBJ2-5 TRBV7-9 CASSSSPETQYF TGTGCCAGCAGCTCGTCGCCGGAGACCCAGTACTTC
NA NA TRBJ2-1 TRBV14 CASTLGGANNEQFF TGTGCCAGCACACTAGGGGGGGCCAACAATGAGCAGTTCTTC
NA NA TRBJ2-7 TRBV28 CASSQTGDWYEQYF TGTGCCAGCAGCCAGACGGGAGATTGGTACGAGCAGTACTTC
NA NA TRBJ2-1 TRBV27 CASSTRQGGYNEQFF TGTGCCAGCAGTACCCGGCAGGGGGGGTACAATGAGCAGTTCTTC
NA NA TRBJ2-2 TRBV6-5 CASRISTNTGELFF TGTGCCAGCAGAATAAGTACGAACACCGGGGAGCTGTTTTTT
NA TRBD1 TRBJ2-7 TRBV7-8 CASSTRLDRVYEQYF TGTGCCAGCAGCACGCGGTTGGACAGGGTCTACGAGCAGTACTTC
NA TRBD1 TRBJ2-7 TRBV5-5 CASSPSGTGSYEQYF TGTGCCAGCAGCCCCTCCGGGACAGGCTCATACGAGCAGTACTTC
NA TRBD2 TRBJ2-5 TRBV9 CASNPGLLLGGQETQYF TGTGCCAGCAACCCGGGACTACTCTTGGGGGGCCAAGAGACCCAGTACTTC
medium-sized NA TRBJ2-3 TRBV9 CASSVVGQSTDTQYF TGTGCCAGCAGCGTAGTTGGGCAGAGCACAGATACGCAGTATTTT
few NA TRBJ1-1 TRBV4-1 CASSRPQGGNTEAFF TGCGCCAGCAGCCGGCCCCAAGGGGGGAACACTGAAGCTTTCTTT
NA TRBD1 TRBJ2-1 TRBV4-1 CASSQSGQGAYEQFF TGCGCCAGCAGCCAATCGGGACAGGGGGCTTATGAGCAGTTCTTC
NA TRBD1 TRBJ2-3 TRBV9 CASSAGQGRVDTQYF TGTGCCAGCAGCGCAGGACAGGGCCGGGTAGATACGCAGTATTTT